The text below deals with one TCR beta chain. This record belongs to a study of shared clonotypes between healthy human individuals. TCRdb's table, derived via immunoSEQ multiplex PCR, lists solely in-frame clones and lacks some. This sample has approximately 1,000,000 clones, with 70% to 80% found just once. Germline assignment: CDR1 DFQATT and CDR2 SNEGSKA (reference sequence). V dropped 8 bases and J dropped 5 bases, with 12 bases sitting between them. The CDR3 spans 11 residues. The chain recombines TRBV20-1 with TRBJ2-5; D possibly uses TRBD1 or TRBD2 (5 bases each). This TCR was sampled from a man aged 18 to 35 in good health. Some clones in this sample may be carry-over from other donors' samples. The source material was memory CD4+ T cells from PBMCs. Subset denoted: CD45RA-negative fraction. CDR3 DNA sequence: TGCAGTAGGAGTGGGGACGAGACCCAGTACTTC. Its translation: CSRSGDETQYF.